These T cell receptor beta chains were read from a single sample in a study of identical twins. TCRdb re-called the 5' RACE reads with MiXCR, one entry per CDR3 protein. The sample contains approximately 530,000 distinct CDR3 sequences, 20% to 25% of which appear only once. These data were also reused for a study on yellow fever vaccine responses in identical twins.

The material sequenced was CD4+ T cells sorted from blood. The receptors stem from a woman aged 18-30 years in good health. The CDR3 runs from the conserved cysteine through the conserved F or W. D genes are given only for firm matches. Where a row states a size, it is once, few, many or the class of an expanded clone; other rows omit it.

J gene,V gene,CDR3 length,D gene,clone size,CDR3 DNA,CDR3 protein
TRBJ2-7,TRBV10-3,15,NA,NA,TGTGCCATCAGTGGTGGGGCCCAAATTTCCTACGAGCAGTACTTC,CAISGGAQISYEQYF
TRBJ2-1,TRBV12-3/TRBV12-4,17,TRBD2,NA,TGTGCCAGCAGCCCTAAATCAGGTCGGGAGGGTTGGAATGAGCAGTTCTTC,CASSPKSGREGWNEQFF
TRBJ1-1,TRBV12-3/TRBV12-4,13,NA,many,TGCGCCAGCAGCTTGAGTCAGAACACTGAAGCTTTCTTT,CASSLSQNTEAFF
TRBJ2-3,TRBV3-1,14,TRBD1,NA,TGTGCCAGCAGCGGGACAGTTAGGACAGATACGCAGTATTTT,CASSGTVRTDTQYF
TRBJ2-2,TRBV12-3/TRBV12-4,14,TRBD1,many,TGTGCCAGCAGTTCCGGGACAGGGACCGGGGAGCTGTTTTTT,CASSSGTGTGELFF
TRBJ1-1,TRBV20-1,13,TRBD1,few,TGCAGTGCGCCGGACAGGCGGAACACTGAAGCTTTCTTT,CSAPDRRNTEAFF
TRBJ1-1,TRBV5-1,14,NA,many,TGCGCCAGCAGCTTAACTTCTATGAACACTGAAGCTTTCTTT,CASSLTSMNTEAFF
TRBJ2-6,TRBV20-1,16,NA,many,TGCAGTGCTAGAGATGGGATGGTGTCCGGGGCCAACGTCCTGACTTTC,CSARDGMVSGANVLTF
TRBJ2-3,TRBV3-1,15,TRBD2,NA,TGTGCCAGCAGCCAAAATAGCGGGAGCGGGTATACGCAGTATTTT,CASSQNSGSGYTQYF
TRBJ2-5,TRBV6-6,12,TRBD2,NA,TGTGCCAGCCGAGCGGGAGGAGAGACCCAGTACTTC,CASRAGGETQYF
TRBJ2-5,TRBV29-1,12,TRBD1,NA,TGCAGCATATTGGGACAGGGAGAGACCCAGTACTTC,CSILGQGETQYF
TRBJ1-1,TRBV20-1,12,NA,NA,TGCAGTGCTAGACAGGCGAACACTGAAGCTTTCTTT,CSARQANTEAFF
TRBJ1-1,TRBV12-3/TRBV12-4,13,NA,NA,TGTGCCAGCAGTTTGGGGGAGGTCACTGAAGCTTTCTTT,CASSLGEVTEAFF
TRBJ2-2,TRBV5-1,17,TRBD2,NA,TGCGCCAGCAGCTTATTCCTAGCGGGGATGAACACCGGGGAGCTGTTTTTT,CASSLFLAGMNTGELFF
TRBJ2-1,TRBV5-1,18,TRBD2,NA,TGCGCCAGCAGCCCCCGAGGGGCGGGAGGAGGATCTCACAATGAGCAGTTCTTC,CASSPRGAGGGSHNEQFF
TRBJ2-2,TRBV6-1,16,TRBD2,once,TGTGCCAGCAGACGACTAGCGGGAGGTTTCGCCGGGGAGCTGTTTTTT,CASRRLAGGFAGELFF
TRBJ2-5,TRBV12-3/TRBV12-4,13,NA,NA,TGTGCCAGCAGTTCCTGGGGCTGGGAGACCCAGTACTTC,CASSSWGWETQYF
TRBJ2-1,TRBV18,15,TRBD1,few,TGTGCCAGCTCACCTCTAACAGGGACAGGCGAGGAGCAGTTCTTC,CASSPLTGTGEEQFF
TRBJ2-1,TRBV29-1,15,TRBD2,few,TGCAGCGTTGAAGGGGGGACTAGCGGCTACAATGAGCAGTTCTTC,CSVEGGTSGYNEQFF
TRBJ2-5,TRBV11-2,15,TRBD1,NA,TGTGCCAGCAGCGCCAGCCGGGACAGGGCAGAGACCCAGTACTTC,CASSASRDRAETQYF
TRBJ2-1,TRBV7-2,13,NA,NA,TGTGCCAGCAGCCCCGGACCCATCAATGAGCAGTTCTTC,CASSPGPINEQFF
TRBJ1-2,TRBV4-2,16,NA,NA,TGTGCCAGCAGCCAAGATAGGAGCATGAGGAACTATGGCTACACCTTC,CASSQDRSMRNYGYTF
TRBJ1-1,TRBV5-1,15,NA,NA,TGCGCCAGCAGCTTGCTCCCAGGCAGGGACACTGAAGCTTTCTTT,CASSLLPGRDTEAFF
TRBJ2-7,TRBV20-1,16,TRBD1,NA,TGCTGTGCTAGAGATTCTGGGACAGGTCCCGGCTACGAGCAGTACTTC,CCARDSGTGPGYEQYF
TRBJ1-2,TRBV5-1,12,NA,few,TGCGCCAGCAGCCCTTCACACTATGGCTACACCTTC,CASSPSHYGYTF
TRBJ2-7,TRBV29-1,15,TRBD1,NA,TGCAGCGTTGAAGATCATCGGACAGGACTCTACGAGCAGTACTTC,CSVEDHRTGLYEQYF
TRBJ2-4,TRBV6-1,15,NA,NA,TGTGCCAGCCGGCCTGGGGGGAGCGGCAAAAACATTCAGTACTTC,CASRPGGSGKNIQYF
TRBJ1-6,TRBV12-3/TRBV12-4,15,TRBD1,NA,TGTGCCAGCAGTTCTAACGGACAGGGAAGATCACCCCTCCACTTT,CASSSNGQGRSPLHF
TRBJ2-7,TRBV10-3,13,TRBD2,few,TGTGCCATCAACCTAGCGGGAGGAAACGAGCAGTACTTC,CAINLAGGNEQYF
TRBJ2-5,TRBV9,18,TRBD1,NA,TGTGCCAGCAGCGCAGGGGTCCCCGGGACAGGAGGATTGGAGACCCAGTACTTC,CASSAGVPGTGGLETQYF
TRBJ1-1,TRBV12-3/TRBV12-4,13,NA,NA,TGTGCCAGCAGATATGACATGACCTCTGAAGCTTTCTTT,CASRYDMTSEAFF
TRBJ2-1,TRBV5-1,16,NA,few,TGCGCCAGCAGTAGGATTGGGAGTACCTCCTACAATGAGCAGTTCTTC,CASSRIGSTSYNEQFF
TRBJ2-2,TRBV6-5,18,TRBD1,few,TGTGCCAGCAGTTACTCGACTGGACAGGGTGGGCGGAACGGGGAGCTGTTTTTT,CASSYSTGQGGRNGELFF
TRBJ2-1,TRBV2,12,NA,NA,TGTGCCAGCAGTGCAACCTACGTAGAGCAGTTCTTC,CASSATYVEQFF
TRBJ2-1,TRBV4-1,21,TRBD1,NA,TGCGCCAGCAGCCAAGAGGAGGACAGGGGTTATGCTAGAAACTCCTACAATGAGCAGTTCTTC,CASSQEEDRGYARNSYNEQFF
TRBJ2-1,TRBV12-3/TRBV12-4,16,NA,NA,TGTGCCAGCAGTATTCTAGGGAAGAGCTCCTACAATGAGCAGTTCTTC,CASSILGKSSYNEQFF
TRBJ2-5,TRBV7-9,14,TRBD2,NA,TGTCCCAGCAGCTTGCGGGAGGTACAAGAGACCCAGTACTTC,CPSSLREVQETQYF
TRBJ2-1,TRBV10-3,12,NA,few,TGTGCCATCAGTGATACATACAATGAGCAGTTCTTC,CAISDTYNEQFF
TRBJ2-1,TRBV20-1,15,TRBD2,NA,TGCAGTGCTAGTGGTTTGGTCCTAGCGGTCGATGAGCAGTTCTTC,CSASGLVLAVDEQFF
TRBJ1-5,TRBV12-3/TRBV12-4,15,TRBD1,many,TGTGCCAGCAGCCTAAGAGGGGGCGGCAATCAGCCCCAGCATTTT,CASSLRGGGNQPQHF
TRBJ2-1,TRBV5-5,16,NA,NA,TGTGCCAGCAGCCCAACCGGGGGACTCTCTAACAATGAGCAGTTCTTC,CASSPTGGLSNNEQFF
TRBJ2-1,TRBV6-1,15,TRBD1,NA,TGTGCCAGCAGTACGGGACAGGGGGCGCCCAATGAGCAGTTCTTC,CASSTGQGAPNEQFF
TRBJ2-7,TRBV10-3,14,TRBD1,NA,TGTGCCATCAGTGCCGACAGGGGGTCCTACGAGCAGTACTTC,CAISADRGSYEQYF
TRBJ1-1,TRBV12-3/TRBV12-4,14,NA,few,TGTGCCAGCAGACCGGCGGTTGTCAACACTGAAGCTTTCTTT,CASRPAVVNTEAFF
TRBJ2-1,TRBV12-3/TRBV12-4,13,NA,many,TGTGCCAGCAGTTCTACGACTAGCAATGAGCAGTTCTTC,CASSSTTSNEQFF
TRBJ1-4,TRBV2,14,NA,few,TGTGCCGGACGCGATAGGGCAACTAATGAAAAACTGTTTTTT,CAGRDRATNEKLFF
TRBJ2-5,TRBV2,11,NA,few,TGTGCCAGCAGTGAATATCGGACCCAGTACTTC,CASSEYRTQYF
TRBJ1-1,TRBV6-1,17,TRBD1,NA,TGTGCCAGCAGTCGGCGGGACAGCCTAGGAATGAACACTGAAGCTTTCTTT,CASSRRDSLGMNTEAFF
TRBJ2-1,TRBV5-1,15,NA,NA,TGCGCCAGCAGCTTCTCGGGGTCGACTAACAATGAGCAGTTCTTC,CASSFSGSTNNEQFF
TRBJ2-5,TRBV24-1,15,NA,few,TGTGCCACCAGTGATTTCCCCCTCGGGGTAGAGACCCAGTACTTC,CATSDFPLGVETQYF
TRBJ2-2,TRBV7-3,15,TRBD2,NA,TGTGCCAGCAGCTTAGAAACTAGCGGGAGAGGGGAGCTGTTTTTT,CASSLETSGRGELFF
TRBJ1-6,TRBV7-8,14,TRBD1,NA,TGTGCCAGCAGTAACACCGGGACAGTTCCAACCCTCCACTTT,CASSNTGTVPTLHF
TRBJ2-1,TRBV2,14,TRBD2,NA,TGTGCCAGCAGTGAGGCTAGCGGGCCCAATGAGCAGTTCTTC,CASSEASGPNEQFF
TRBJ2-1,TRBV12-3/TRBV12-4,11,NA,NA,TGTGCCAGCAGTAAAATGGGTGAGCAGTTCTTC,CASSKMGEQFF